The clone carrying this T cell receptor beta chain appeared many times. The target antigen is unknown. The entry originates in a study of response to subunit inactivated influenza vaccine. Whole-study findings and limits: Researchers suggested that each seasonal influenza vaccination recruits few new T cells.

TCRdb recomputed calls from the RT-PCR reads with MiXCR, one row per CDR3 protein. This table has about 800,000 distinct CDR3 sequences, around 20% appearing once. The V gene lost 4 bases and the J gene lost 0 bases, with 12 bases spanning the gap. The CDR3 has 15 residues. Germline assignment: CDR1 SGHKS and CDR2 YYEKEE (reference sequence). This clonotype was obtained from a man between 45 and 60 years old who received an inactivated influenza vaccine. V and J are TRBV5-5 and TRBJ2-3; D unclear. Here the sequenced sample was PBMCs from blood, taken 5 days after vaccination. Here the CDR3 DNA reads TGTGCCAGCAGCCAGTGGACGTCTAGCACAGATACGCAGTATTTT. Its protein product is CASSQWTSSTDTQYF. Supplemented by reference TRBV5-5 and TRBJ2-3, the full variable domain reads DAGVTQSPTHLIKTRGQQVTLRCSPISGHKSVSWYQQVLGQGPQFIFQYYEKEERGRGNFPDRFSARQFPNYSSELNVNALLLGDSALYLCASSQWTSSTDTQYFGPGTRLTVL.